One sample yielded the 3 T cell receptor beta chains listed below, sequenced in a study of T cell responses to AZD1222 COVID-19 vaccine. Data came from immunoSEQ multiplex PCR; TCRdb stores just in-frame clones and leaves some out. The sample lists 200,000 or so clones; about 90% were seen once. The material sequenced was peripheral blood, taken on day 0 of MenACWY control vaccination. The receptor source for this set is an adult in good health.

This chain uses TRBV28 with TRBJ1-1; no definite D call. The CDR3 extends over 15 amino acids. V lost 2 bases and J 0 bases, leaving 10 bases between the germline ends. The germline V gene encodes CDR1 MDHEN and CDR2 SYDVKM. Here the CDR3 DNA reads TGTGCCAGCAGTTTAATGGGAGGGATGAACACTGAAGCTTTCTTT. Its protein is CASSLMGGMNTEAFF.

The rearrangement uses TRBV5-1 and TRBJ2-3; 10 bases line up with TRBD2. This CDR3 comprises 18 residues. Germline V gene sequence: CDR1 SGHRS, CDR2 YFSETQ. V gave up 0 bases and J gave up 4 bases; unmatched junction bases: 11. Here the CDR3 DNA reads TGCGCCAGCAGCTTGGTGAGAGGGCTAGCGGGGGAGGCAGATACGCAGTATTTT. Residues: CASSLVRGLAGEADTQYF.

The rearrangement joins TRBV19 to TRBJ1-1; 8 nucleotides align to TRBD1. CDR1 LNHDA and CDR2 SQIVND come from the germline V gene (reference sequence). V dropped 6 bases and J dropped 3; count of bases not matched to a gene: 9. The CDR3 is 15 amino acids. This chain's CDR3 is CASRSLGTGYTEAFF. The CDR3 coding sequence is TGTGCCAGTAGAAGTCTCGGGACAGGCTACACTGAAGCTTTCTTT. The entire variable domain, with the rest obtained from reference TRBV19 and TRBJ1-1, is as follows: DGGITQSPKYLFRKEGQNVTLSCEQNLNHDAMYWYRQDPGQGLRLIYYSQIVNDFQKGDIAEGYSVSREKKESFPLTVTSAQKNPTAFYLCASRSLGTGYTEAFFGQGTRLTVV.